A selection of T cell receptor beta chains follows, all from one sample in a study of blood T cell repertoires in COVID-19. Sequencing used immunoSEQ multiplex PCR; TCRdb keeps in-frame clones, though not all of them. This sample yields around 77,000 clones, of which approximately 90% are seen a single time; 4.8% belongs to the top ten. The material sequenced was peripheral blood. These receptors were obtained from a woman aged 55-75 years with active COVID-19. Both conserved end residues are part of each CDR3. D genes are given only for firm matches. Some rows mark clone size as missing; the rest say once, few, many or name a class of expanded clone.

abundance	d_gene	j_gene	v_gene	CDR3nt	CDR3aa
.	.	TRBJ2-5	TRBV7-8	TGTGCCAGCAGCCAGGCGGGGCAGCAACAAGAGACCCAGTACTTC	CASSQAGQQQETQYF
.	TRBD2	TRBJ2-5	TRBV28	TGTGCCAGCAGTTTATGGGGCAGCGGGAGGAGGGAGACCCAGTACTTC	CASSLWGSGRRETQYF
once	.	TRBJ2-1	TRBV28	TGTGCCAGCAGGCCGGAGGGCTACAATGAGCAGTTCTTC	CASRPEGYNEQFF
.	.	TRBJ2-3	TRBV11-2	TGTGCCAGCAGCTTCCCTAGCACAGATACGCAGTATTTT	CASSFPSTDTQYF
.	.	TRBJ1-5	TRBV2	TGTGCCAGCAGTGAAGGGGGCAGGAGATACAATCAGCCCCAGCATTTT	CASSEGGRRYNQPQHF
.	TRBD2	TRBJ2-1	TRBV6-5	TGTGCCAGCAGGCCGGGACTAGCGGTTTACAATGAGCAGTTCTTC	CASRPGLAVYNEQFF
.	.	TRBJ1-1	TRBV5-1	TGCGCCAGCAGCTTGGTGCCAGGAACAATGAACACTGAAGCTTTCTTT	CASSLVPGTMNTEAFF
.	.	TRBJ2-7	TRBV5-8	TGTGCCAGCAGCGAACCCCGGGTGGACTCCTACGAGCAGTACTTC	CASSEPRVDSYEQYF
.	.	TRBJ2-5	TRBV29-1	TGCAGCGTTGAAAGTGGGAGTGGCGAGACCCAGTACTTC	CSVESGSGETQYF
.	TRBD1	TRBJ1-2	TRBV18	TGTGCCAGCTCCCACCCGCAGGGGGAATCTGGCGGCTACACCTTC	CASSHPQGESGGYTF
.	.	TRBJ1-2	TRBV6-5	TGTGCCACGTGGTATTCACATGGCTATGGCTACACCTTC	CATWYSHGYGYTF
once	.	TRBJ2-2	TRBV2	TGTGCCAGCAGAGGAGGGACGAACACCGGGGAGCTGTTTTTT	CASRGGTNTGELFF
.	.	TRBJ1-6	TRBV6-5	TGTGCCAGCAGTTACCTTGGACAGAGATCACCCCTCCACTTT	CASSYLGQRSPLHF
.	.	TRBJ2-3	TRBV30	TGTGCCTGGAGTGTACAGTCCCTTACGCAGTATTTT	CAWSVQSLTQYF
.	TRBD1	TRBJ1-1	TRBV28	TGTGCCAGCAGCAAGCATCGGACAGGGAACACTGAAGCTTTCTTT	CASSKHRTGNTEAFF
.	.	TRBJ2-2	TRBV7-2	TGTGCCAGCTCGTTCGGGGGGCGGACCGGGGAGCTGTTTTTT	CASSFGGRTGELFF
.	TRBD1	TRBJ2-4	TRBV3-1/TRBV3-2	TGTGCCAGCAGCCAAGGACAGGGTGGGGGCATTCAGTACTTC	CASSQGQGGGIQYF
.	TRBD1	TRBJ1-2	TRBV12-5	TGTGCTAGTGGTTTGGATCTTGGACAGGGCCTTTTTAACTATGGCTACACCTTC	CASGLDLGQGLFNYGYTF